Below, 27 T cell receptor beta chains from the same sample are listed, as sequenced in a study of OX40 agonist ivuxolimab in advanced cancers. The repertoire was sequenced with immunoSEQ multiplex PCR; TCRdb's copy has only in-frame clones and lacks some. The sample has about 50,000 clones, about 90% seen once. Sequencing used CD4+ or CD8+ T cells sorted from blood, obtained in a trial of the OX40 agonist ivuxolimab. These TCRs come from an adult with an advanced solid tumor such as melanoma, head and neck, liver or kidney cancer.

Regarding this clone: Other DNA sequences in this specimen translate into the identical CDR3. The V call is TRBV11-2, the J call TRBJ2-7; D could derive from TRBD1 or TRBD2 (5 bases each). Germline CDR1 SGHAT, CDR2 FQNNGV. This CDR3 has 16 amino acids. The V end was cut by 4 bases, the J end by 6 bases, with 22 bases between. The CDR3 coding sequence is TGTGCCAGCAGCTCCCAGGGTCGGTCGGCGAGGGCCGAGCAGTACTTC. Its protein product is CASSSQGRSARAEQYF.

The V gene is TRBV5-6, the J gene TRBJ1-2; TRBD1 agrees at 10 bases. The CDR3 totals 15 residues. Trimming at V came to 3 bases and at J to 6 bases, leaving 8 bases not matched to a gene. Germline V gene sequence: CDR1 SGHDT, CDR2 YYEEEE. This chain's CDR3 is CASSWASGTGDGYTF. The CDR3 region has the DNA TGTGCCAGCAGCTGGGCGTCCGGGACAGGGGATGGCTACACCTTC.

The chain recombines TRBV9 with TRBJ2-5; 7 bases are a match to TRBD2. This CDR3 spans 14 amino acids. After removal of 3 bases from V and 5 bases from J, the junction contained 7 bases not matched to a gene. Germline-derived CDR1 and CDR2 are SGDLS and YYNGEE. CDR3 amino acids: CASSAGLAVETQYF. The CDR3 nucleotides are TGTGCCAGCAGCGCCGGCCTAGCGGTTGAGACCCAGTACTTC.

V gene TRBV6-6 combines with J gene TRBJ2-3; D may match TRBD1 or TRBD2 (5 bases each). The V and J ends lost 2 bases and 7 bases respectively, with 13 bases between them. This CDR3 is built from 14 residues. Germline-derived CDR1 and CDR2 are MNHNY and SVGAGI (reference sequence). This chain's CDR3 is CASSYGGSVHTQYF. The CDR3 region has the DNA TGTGCCAGCAGTTACGGGGGTAGCGTACATACGCAGTATTTT.

The rearrangement uses TRBV18 and TRBJ1-6, with D unresolved. The CDR3 length is 12 residues. Trimming removed 4 bases at V and 7 bases at J, with 5 bases between. CDR1 and CDR2 from the germline V gene are KGHSH and LQKENI. The CDR3 region is CASSQDNSPLHF. CDR3 DNA: TGTGCCAGCTCACAAGACAATTCACCCCTCCACTTT.

The J gene is TRBJ2-5, the V gene TRBV5-1; D is undetermined. The J call may be in error: the DNA end matches TRBJ2-7 better. From germline, CDR1 is SGHRS and CDR2 YFSETQ. The CDR3 totals 14 residues. DNA for the CDR3: TGCGCCAGCAGCTTGGGGAGATGGGCCTACGAGCAGTACTTC. This encodes CASSLGRWAYEQYF.

The chain carries TRBV30 and TRBJ2-7; D is unresolved. V was clipped by 1 base and J by 4 bases, with 5 bases between them. Germline assignment: CDR1 GTSNPN and CDR2 SVGIG (reference sequence). The CDR3 consists of 11 residues. The CDR3, as DNA: TGTGCCTGGAGTGCCTCGTACGAGCAGTACTTC. It translates to CAWSASYEQYF.

The chain joins TRBV11-2 to TRBJ2-1; TRBD2 matches at 8 bases. V shed 4 bases and J 7 bases; nucleotides not matched to a gene: 6. The CDR3 consists of 14 residues. Germline V CDR1 and CDR2: SGHAT, FQNNGV. The CDR3 nucleotides are TGTGCCAGCAGCTGGGCGGGAGGAGGGAATGAGCAGTTCTTC. Amino acid sequence: CASSWAGGGNEQFF.

The table lists this clone with a count of one. The gene calls are TRBV28 and TRBJ1-2; D might be TRBD1 (6 bases). Trimming shortened V by 11 bases and J by 1 base, and 14 bases separated the two germline ends. The CDR3 has 13 amino acids. Per the germline V gene, CDR1 is MDHEN and CDR2 is SYDVKM. The CDR3 loop is CAGAGAFNYGYTF. CDR3 coding DNA: TGTGCCGGGGCAGGGGCTTTTAACTATGGCTACACCTTC.

The chain joins TRBV11-2 to TRBJ2-7; D call uncertain. This CDR3 is built from 13 residues. CDR1 and CDR2 from the germline V gene are SGHAT and FQNNGV. V lost 1 base to trimming and J lost 3 bases, with 7 bases between them. CDR3 sequence reads: CASSLVPLYEQYF. CDR3 sequence (DNA): TGTGCCAGCAGCTTAGTTCCCCTCTACGAGCAGTACTTC.

In nucleotides, the CDR3 is TGTGCCTGGAGTGTATGGGGGAAGGAGACCCAGTACTTC. This encodes CAWSVWGKETQYF. The rearrangement joins TRBV30 to TRBJ2-5; D is possibly TRBD1 or TRBD2 (5 bases each). Germline assignment: CDR1 GTSNPN and CDR2 SVGIG (reference sequence). Trimming removed 0 bases at V and 5 bases at J, with 10 bases between. This CDR3 spans 13 amino acids.

The chain links TRBV10-3 to TRBJ2-3; possibly TRBD1 or TRBD2 for D (5 bases each). The germline gives CDR1 ENHRY, CDR2 SYGVKD. V lost 7 bases, J lost 2 bases, and 10 bases lay in between. The CDR3 has 13 amino acids. The CDR3 spells CAINAGTTDTQYF. CDR3 nucleotide sequence: TGTGCCATCAACGCCGGGACCACAGATACGCAGTATTTT.

V usage is TRBV6-5 and J usage is TRBJ1-5; tentative D call: TRBD1 (5 bases). The V end lost 5 bases, the J end lost 9 bases, and 11 bases lay between the germline ends. The length of the CDR3 is 12 residues. The germline V gene has CDR1 MNHEY and CDR2 SVGAGI. The CDR3 here is CASSPGLGPQHF. CDR3 coding DNA: TGTGCCAGCAGTCCGGGGCTGGGGCCCCAGCATTTT.

This chain connects TRBV29-1 to TRBJ2-1; no definite D call. This CDR3 contains 11 residues. Looked up from germline, CDR1 is SQVTM and CDR2 is ANQGSEA. V was cut by 5 bases and J by 6 bases, with 8 bases left in between. The CDR3 here is CSVRAFNEQFF. The CDR3 nucleotides read TGCAGCGTTCGGGCCTTCAATGAGCAGTTCTTC.

This clone was detected only once. The chain uses TRBV21-1 and TRBJ2-4; the table's D call TRBD2 went unverified against the DNA. TRBV21-1 is designated a pseudogene. CDR3 length: 18 residues. The CDR3 DNA reads as TGTGCCAGCAGCCTGACCCCGACTAGCTTGACAGTCAAAAACATTCAGTACTTC. The encoded protein is CASSLTPTSLTVKNIQYF.

The chain combines TRBV19 with TRBJ2-3; D not certain. The V end lost 1 base, the J end lost 4 bases, and 0 bases lay between the germline ends. Germline assignment: CDR1 LNHDA and CDR2 SQIVND (reference sequence). The CDR3 is 11 amino acids. The CDR3 loop reads CASSIADTQYF. In nucleotides, the CDR3 is TGTGCCAGTAGTATAGCAGATACGCAGTATTTT. The full variable domain, its missing parts supplied by reference TRBV19 and TRBJ2-3, is DGGITQSPKYLFRKEGQNVTLSCEQNLNHDAMYWYRQDPGQGLRLIYYSQIVNDFQKGDIAEGYSVSREKKESFPLTVTSAQKNPTAFYLCASSIADTQYFGPGTRLTVL.

This clone was seen a single time. The chain combines TRBV4-1 with TRBJ1-3; 7 bases fit TRBD1. From germline, CDR1 is MGHRA and CDR2 YSYEKL. Trimming cost V 1 base and J 2 bases; bases outside gene matches: 11. The CDR3 is 18 residues long. The CDR3 nucleotides read TGCGCCAGCAGCCAAGGGTGGCGGGAACAGGGGCCTGGAAACACCATATATTTT. Translation: CASSQGWREQGPGNTIYF.

The chain recombines TRBV19 with TRBJ1-4, with no clear D. V was cut by 5 bases and J by 4 bases, with 14 bases left in between. The CDR3 has 15 residues. Germline lookup yields CDR1 LNHDA and CDR2 SQIVND (reference sequence). Written as DNA, the CDR3 is TGTGCCAGTAGTCCGTGGCAGACTAATAATGAAAAACTGTTTTTT. Residues: CASSPWQTNNEKLFF.

This chain links TRBV10-2 with TRBJ1-2; D is uncertain. The CDR3 has 13 residues. Germline lookup yields CDR1 WSHSY and CDR2 SAAADI. V shed 3 bases and J shed 7 bases, with 12 bases lying between them. CDR3 protein: CASSDRRAGGYTF. The CDR3 bases are TGCGCCAGCAGTGATAGGAGGGCGGGTGGCTACACCTTC.

The rearrangement joins TRBV2 to TRBJ2-7; D gene unclear. The CDR3 totals 14 residues. Looked up from germline, CDR1 is SNHLY and CDR2 is FYNNEI. V gave up 10 bases and J gave up 7 bases, with 23 bases separating them. The CDR3 reads CATSTGPPLFEQYF. In nucleotides, the CDR3 is TGTGCCACCTCCACTGGGCCACCTCTTTTTGAGCAGTACTTC.

This rearrangement joins TRBV7-9 to TRBJ2-1; 10 nucleotides agree with TRBD2. CDR1 SEHNR and CDR2 FQNEAQ come from the germline V gene (reference sequence). J gave up 6 bases and V 2 bases, and 4 bases lay outside the gene matches. CDR3 length equals 15 residues. For the CDR3, the DNA is TGTGCCAGCAGCTTACGGACTAGCGGACTCAATGAGCAGTTCTTC. Protein sequence: CASSLRTSGLNEQFF.

The chain joins TRBV7-8 to TRBJ2-1, with 9 bases identical to TRBD2. The germline V gene has CDR1 SGHVS and CDR2 FQNEAQ. The CDR3 runs 15 residues. The trim removed 2 bases at V and 7 bases at J, leaving 6 bases unmatched. CDR3 nucleotide sequence: TGTGCCAGCAGCTTACATAGCGGGAGTATGAATGAGCAGTTCTTC. Amino acids: CASSLHSGSMNEQFF. The full variable domain, completed using reference TRBV7-8 and TRBJ2-1, is GAGVSQSPRYKVAKRGQDVALRCDPISGHVSLFWYQQALGQGPEFLTYFQNEAQLDKSGLPSDRFFAERPEGSVSTLKIQRTQQEDSAVYLCASSLHSGSMNEQFFGPGTRLTVL.

V usage is TRBV28 and J usage is TRBJ2-5; D is ambiguous. Trimming pared 5 bases from V and 2 bases from J, leaving 18 bases between. CDR1 and CDR2 from the germline V gene are MDHEN and SYDVKM. CDR3 length equals 16 residues. The CDR3, as DNA: TGTGCCAGCAGTCTGAGACCGACCCTGACGCAAGAGACCCAGTACTTC. It translates to CASSLRPTLTQETQYF. The full variable domain, with the rest looked up from reference TRBV28 and TRBJ2-5, is DVKVTQSSRYLVKRTGEKVFLECVQDMDHENMFWYRQDPGLGLRLIYFSYDVKMKEKGDIPEGYSVSREKKERFSLILESASTNQTSMYLCASSLRPTLTQETQYFGPGTRLLVL.

The V and J genes are TRBV29-1 and TRBJ1-1, with TRBD1 as a possible D gene (5 bases). The V and J ends lost 6 bases and 4 bases respectively, with 12 bases between them. Germline values: CDR1 SQVTM, CDR2 ANQGSEA. The CDR3 is made up of 12 amino acids. CDR3 amino acids: CSVAKGVTEAFF. For the CDR3, the DNA is TGCAGCGTGGCTAAAGGGGTCACTGAAGCTTTCTTT.

V is TRBV10-3 and J is TRBJ2-3; TRBD2 aligns across 14 bases. The CDR3 runs to 14 residues. CDR1 and CDR2 (germline): ENHRY, SYGVKD. J gave up 9 bases and V 10 bases, and 9 bases lay outside the gene matches. CDR3 amino acids: CATGTSGSEGTQYF. The CDR3 nucleotides read TGTGCCACCGGGACTAGCGGGAGTGAGGGGACGCAGTATTTT.

This clone came up once. The chain is built from TRBV5-1 and TRBJ2-5; D is uncertain. V was shortened by 1 base and J by 7 bases, with 14 bases between the two germline ends. Germline V gene sequence: CDR1 SGHRS, CDR2 YFSETQ. The CDR3 sequence is 14 residues long. The CDR3 region is CASSLYPEIGTQYF. DNA for the CDR3: TGCGCCAGCAGCTTGTACCCAGAGATTGGGACCCAGTACTTC. The full variable domain, in which reference TRBV5-1 and TRBJ2-5 provide the parts outside the CDR3, is KAGVTQTPRYLIKTRGQQVTLSCSPISGHRSVSWYQQTPGQGLQFLFEYFSETQRNKGNFPGRFSGRQFSNSRSEMNVSTLELGDSALYLCASSLYPEIGTQYFGPGTRLLVL.

This clone was seen only once. This sequence joins TRBV28 and TRBJ2-5; possibly TRBD1 for D (5 bases). The CDR3 is 14 amino acids. V lost 5 bases and J 5 bases, leaving 15 bases between the germline ends. Germline V gene lookup returns CDR1 MDHEN and CDR2 SYDVKM. CDR3 nucleotides: TGTGCCAGCAGTCCTTTTCAGGGTAGGGAGACCCAGTACTTC. Translating it yields CASSPFQGRETQYF.